The rows below give T cell receptor beta chains drawn from one sample of a study of blood T cells in healthy people across ages. MiXCR, applied by TCRdb to the 5' RACE reads, yields one record per CDR3 protein. Among 920,000 or so distinct CDR3 sequences listed, under 55% were seen once. The sequenced sample was blood. These receptors came from a woman aged 60-75 years in good health. CDR3s include the opening cysteine and the closing phenylalanine or tryptophan. A D gene is named only where the DNA matches it firmly. Size is omitted from some rows. Given values are once, few, many or a class for expanded clones.

J gene | D gene | clone size | V gene | CDR3 DNA | CDR3 protein
TRBJ2-7 | NA | NA | TRBV20-1 | TGCAGTGCCAGACAGATCTTGTCTAACTACGAGCAGTACTTC | CSARQILSNYEQYF
TRBJ2-5 | NA | few | TRBV7-9 | TGTGCCAGCAGCTCCTATGTGGGAGTAGAGACCCAGTACTTC | CASSSYVGVETQYF
TRBJ2-1 | TRBD2 | NA | TRBV28 | TGTGCCAGCAGTAAACTAGCGGGAGTCAATGAGCAGTTCTTC | CASSKLAGVNEQFF
TRBJ2-5 | NA | NA | TRBV11-3 | TGTGCCAGCAGCTACAGCGAGTTTGAGACCCAGTACTTC | CASSYSEFETQYF
TRBJ2-5 | TRBD2 | NA | TRBV27 | TGTGCCAGCAGTTTATCGCCCGCTAGCGGATTTACCCAGTACTTC | CASSLSPASGFTQYF
TRBJ1-2 | NA | NA | TRBV11-2 | TGTGCCAGCAGCTTAGATAGTTTTACTGGCTACACCTTC | CASSLDSFTGYTF
TRBJ2-3 | TRBD2 | NA | TRBV5-5 | TGTGCCAGCGGGGGACTAGCGGGAGGAGTTGGAGATACGCAGTATTTT | CASGGLAGGVGDTQYF
TRBJ2-5 | NA | few | TRBV3-1 | TGTGCCAGCAGCCAAGGGCAGGGGCTAGAGACCCAGTACTTC | CASSQGQGLETQYF
TRBJ2-1 | NA | NA | TRBV27 | TGTGCCAGCCGCCGTCCCAGGGAGGGGGGCTACAATGAGCAGTTCTTC | CASRRPREGGYNEQFF
TRBJ2-3 | NA | few | TRBV5-1 | TGCGCCAGCAGCCGCACCCCCACAGATACGCAGTATTTT | CASSRTPTDTQYF
TRBJ2-2 | TRBD2 | NA | TRBV28 | TGTGCCAGCAAACTTGTTGGGGGGGTCGGGGAGCTGTTTTTT | CASKLVGGVGELFF
TRBJ2-5 | NA | NA | TRBV14 | TGTGCCAGCAGCCACAGGGAGGTAGGGAAGACCGAAGAGACCCAGTACTTC | CASSHREVGKTEETQYF
TRBJ2-2 | TRBD2 | NA | TRBV7-3 | TGTGCCAGCAGCTCCGGGGGGAGCACCGGGGAGCTGTTTTTT | CASSSGGSTGELFF
TRBJ2-5 | NA | once | TRBV20-1 | TGCAGTGCTAGACTGGGGGGCCTTGCGACCCAGTACTTC | CSARLGGLATQYF
TRBJ1-3 | NA | NA | TRBV11-2 | TGTGCCAGCAGCTTAGGACAGGCCGGAAACACCATATATTTT | CASSLGQAGNTIYF
TRBJ2-1 | TRBD2 | few | TRBV7-9 | TGTGCCAGCAGCTTATCTAGCGGGATCCACAATGAGCAGTTCTTC | CASSLSSGIHNEQFF
TRBJ2-7 | TRBD2 | NA | TRBV20-1 | TGCAGTGCGGAAGTCCTAGCGGGAGGGGACGAGCAGTACTTC | CSAEVLAGGDEQYF
TRBJ2-7 | NA | few | TRBV6-2/TRBV6-3 | TGTGCCAGCAACCAGGACAGCCACGAGCAGTACTTC | CASNQDSHEQYF
TRBJ2-5 | NA | many | TRBV20-1 | TGCAGTGCTAGTAAGCGCTTGCAAGAGACCCAGTACTTC | CSASKRLQETQYF
TRBJ2-7 | NA | NA | TRBV25-1 | TGTGCCAGCACGGACTCCTCGGCCACCCAGTACTTC | CASTDSSATQYF
TRBJ2-7 | TRBD1 | many | TRBV28 | TGTGCCAGCAGTACCACCCGACAGGGCCCGGGTTACGAGCAGTACTTC | CASSTTRQGPGYEQYF
TRBJ2-4 | NA | many | TRBV7-9 | TGTGCCAGTGCCCCACCGGACCAGGTCCAAAACATTCAGTACTTC | CASAPPDQVQNIQYF
TRBJ2-5 | NA | NA | TRBV7-2 | TGTGCCAGCAGCCCAAGCTCTGGGACCTTTCGGGGAGAGACCCAGTACTTC | CASSPSSGTFRGETQYF
TRBJ2-7 | NA | NA | TRBV6-1 | TGTGCCAGCAGTGAACAGGGACATCCATACGAGCAGTACTTC | CASSEQGHPYEQYF
TRBJ1-5 | NA | once | TRBV20-1 | TGCAGTGCGCCGTCCAGGGGAGGTCAGCCCCAGCATTTT | CSAPSRGGQPQHF
TRBJ2-3 | TRBD1 | NA | TRBV5-4 | TGTGCCAGCAGCGTCCGGGACAGGGAACCCAGTGGTACGCAGTATTTT | CASSVRDREPSGTQYF
TRBJ1-6 | TRBD1 | NA | TRBV9 | TGTGCCAGCAGCCCAGGACAGGCGAATGCACCCCTCCACTTT | CASSPGQANAPLHF
TRBJ2-7 | NA | few | TRBV6-5 | TGTGCCAGCAGTTACTCGGGGCAGGGCTTCGACGAGCAGTACTTC | CASSYSGQGFDEQYF
TRBJ2-3 | NA | NA | TRBV5-1 | TGCGCCAGCAGCGTCTCGGGACCCGGAGATACGCAGTATTTT | CASSVSGPGDTQYF
TRBJ2-5 | NA | once | TRBV5-1 | TGCGCCAGCAGCGTGGGCAGGGATAAGACCCAGTACTTC | CASSVGRDKTQYF
TRBJ2-3 | NA | few | TRBV12-3/TRBV12-4 | TGTGCCAGCAGTGTAGGGTCCCAAGATACGCAGTATTTT | CASSVGSQDTQYF
TRBJ1-2 | NA | NA | TRBV5-6 | TGTGCCAGCATACCCGGTGGAGGAATTGGCTACACCTTC | CASIPGGGIGYTF
TRBJ2-5 | NA | many | TRBV7-9 | TGTGCCAGCAGCTTAGTGGCAGGGTGGCAAGAGACCCAGTACTTC | CASSLVAGWQETQYF
TRBJ2-3 | NA | few | TRBV27 | TGTGCCAGCAGTTCTGAGACCCCCAGGGGTCGATCTGGAGATACGCAGTATTTT | CASSSETPRGRSGDTQYF
TRBJ2-5 | TRBD2 | NA | TRBV6-5 | TGTGCCAGCAGTAACTTAGCGGGAGGGCCCCCAGCCCAGTACTTC | CASSNLAGGPPAQYF
TRBJ1-4 | NA | NA | TRBV19 | TGTGCCAGTAGTATTGGCAGGGGTCGGGATGAAAAACTGTTTTTT | CASSIGRGRDEKLFF
TRBJ1-4 | NA | few | TRBV7-2 | TGTGCCAGCAGCCGGCGCGTGGGCTATGAAAAACTGTTTTTT | CASSRRVGYEKLFF
TRBJ2-3 | NA | few | TRBV28 | TGTGCCAGCAGTTTAAAGCCCCTTGAGACAGATACGCAGTATTTT | CASSLKPLETDTQYF
TRBJ2-3 | TRBD2 | NA | TRBV4-1 | TGCGCCAGCAGCCAAAGCCCCGTTAACAGCGGGATGGCAGATACGCAGTATTTT | CASSQSPVNSGMADTQYF
TRBJ2-5 | NA | NA | TRBV5-1 | TGCGCCAGCAGCTCTCATCCCCGGTACAATGAGCAGTACTTC | CASSSHPRYNEQYF
TRBJ2-3 | NA | few | TRBV7-3 | TGTGCCAGCAGCTTGGGGACGGCAGGATCAGAGGATACGCAGTATTTT | CASSLGTAGSEDTQYF